This T cell receptor (beta chain) was sequenced for a study of response to subunit inactivated influenza vaccine. Regarding the study as a whole: Authors suggested each seasonal influenza vaccination recruits few new T cells.

V was pared by 1 base and J by 1 base, with 11 bases between. This CDR3 comprises 16 residues. The germline gives CDR1 SGHVS, CDR2 FQNEAQ. The table lists this clonotype with a few counts. No antigen is known for it. TCRdb reprocessed the RT-PCR reads via MiXCR and lists one record per CDR3 protein. The table lists approximately 520,000 distinct CDR3 sequences, approximately 17% of them singletons. This receptor was taken from a man aged 50 to 75 who received an inactivated influenza vaccine. The genes are TRBV7-8 and TRBJ1-5; no reliable D call. The sequencing here drew on CD4+ T cells sorted from PBMCs, taken 23 months after vaccination. Here the CDR3 reads CASSLVRQPSNQPQHF. The CDR3 DNA reads as TGTGCCAGCAGCTTAGTCAGACAACCGAGCAATCAGCCCCAGCATTTT.